This T cell receptor beta chain was retrieved from a study of cytomegalovirus exposure and HLA in healthy donors (dated by TCRdb to the late 2010s). About the investigation overall: The 666 repertoires of the first cohort and the roughly 110 validation repertoires were produced on the same platform, according to a later analysis. The study aimed to test whether signatures of past pathogen exposure could be identified by cataloging public T cell receptors. A separate validation cohort of about 110 different subjects was used in addition to the roughly 670-subject first cohort. The study combined high-throughput TCR immunosequencing, statistical association of individual TCRs with disease status, and machine learning to predict cytomegalovirus infection status.

Library creation used the immunoSEQ multiplex PCR assay. The published analysis was carried out like this. To diagnose cytomegalovirus status from the catalog of TCR beta chain sequences, a statistical classification framework was built. Not all clones reach the TCRdb copy of this immuneACCESS table, which keeps in-frame sequences only. Checked studies attribute under half of the gap to unresolved V genes and leave the rest unexplained. V and J calls and clone size are given by that table; D and trimming were obtained from the DNA. The sample data list just under 65,000 clones, and roughly 94% of these were observed just once. The ten largest clones represent around 7% of the sample. The donors belonged to the validation cohort of 120 subjects, which was separate from the approximately 610-subject first cohort. Sequences MDHEN (CDR1) and SYDVKM (CDR2) are obtained from the germline V gene. V and J lose 5 bases and 10 bases, and a span of 17 bases separates them. CDR3 length: 13 amino acids, cysteine to phenylalanine. Just CDR3 DNA is preserved here, 39 bases in frame from base 1.

The investigation overall reported the following: In vitro tests confirmed that a few of the cytomegalovirus-associated TCR beta chains recognize cytomegalovirus antigens. The study gave a list of 150 to 200 TCR beta chains associated with cytomegalovirus. Across donors, most TCR sequences were observed very rarely, whereas some public TCRs were present in many individuals. A later analysis found that TCRs clustered in the first cohort also tended to co-occur in the roughly 120 validation repertoires, with 94% of cluster scores above 0. The authors suggested that the approach could potentially be extended to other disease states and immunological phenotypes. The classifier was reported to diagnose cytomegalovirus status with high specificity and sensitivity in both the original cohort and the validation cohort. All 120 or so repertoires were used to score co-occurrence in the validation cohort in a later analysis, because that analysis had no HLA typing for the cohort.

Comment on this clone: The antigen it recognizes is unknown. There are no base qualities to consult, and no much larger clone falls within one base.

Sequencing used PBMCs. The V gene is TRBV28 and the J gene is TRBJ1-1; no D gene can be assigned with confidence. The receptor comes from a woman in her late teens or twenties in good health and CMV-seropositive. The CDR3 reads as follows: CASSPPSLRSAFF. The nucleotide sequence is given as TGTGCCAGCAGTCCCCCCAGCTTGAGGTCAGCTTTCTTT.